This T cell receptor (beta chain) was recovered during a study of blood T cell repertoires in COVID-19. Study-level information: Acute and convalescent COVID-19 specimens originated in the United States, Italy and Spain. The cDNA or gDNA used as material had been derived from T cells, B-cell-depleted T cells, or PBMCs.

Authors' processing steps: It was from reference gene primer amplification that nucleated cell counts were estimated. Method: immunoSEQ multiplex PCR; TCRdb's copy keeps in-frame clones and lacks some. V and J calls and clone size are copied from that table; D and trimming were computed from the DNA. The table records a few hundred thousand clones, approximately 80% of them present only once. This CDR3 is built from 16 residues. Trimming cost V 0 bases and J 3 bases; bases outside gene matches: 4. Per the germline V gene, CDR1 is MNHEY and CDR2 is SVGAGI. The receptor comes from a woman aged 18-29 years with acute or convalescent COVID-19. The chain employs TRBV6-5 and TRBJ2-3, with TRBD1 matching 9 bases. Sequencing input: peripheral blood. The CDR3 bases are TGTGCCAGCAGTTACTCGACAGGGGGTATGACAGATACGCAGTATTTT. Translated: CASSYSTGGMTDTQYF.